A single sample gave rise to the 11 T cell receptor beta chains below, sequenced in a study of blood T cells in healthy people across ages (dated by TCRdb to 2014 to 2015). Library preparation was by 5' RACE. The reads were generated on an Illumina HiSeq 2500. A second PCR of 7 to 11 cycles was performed with a sample-barcoded 5' primer and a J-beta primer mix. Through fastp at Q25 and MiXCR, TCRdb rebuilt clones from the public reads, retaining in-frame beta chains. Each CDR3 protein appears once, grouped with its most common genes and DNA. The sample yields about 680,000 distinct CDR3 sequences; around 48% were counted once. The ten largest clones capture about a third of the sample. The sequenced material came from blood. The receptors were gathered from a woman in her sixties or seventies in good health.

The table lists this clonotype with many counts. The CDR3 is CASSQGTSGSLSTDTQYF. The CDR3 DNA follows: TGCGCCAGCAGCCAAGGGACTAGCGGGAGCCTGAGCACAGATACGCAGTATTTT. This rearrangement joins TRBV4-3 to TRBJ2-3; 13 bases map to TRBD2. CDR1 and CDR2 (germline): LGHNA, YSLEER. The ends lost 1 base at V and 0 bases at J; junction bases unmatched: 4. The CDR3 spans 18 residues.

The chain is built from TRBV6-5 and TRBJ1-1; D is ambiguous. Looked up from germline, CDR1 is MNHEY and CDR2 is SVGAGI. Trimming shortened V by 2 bases and J by 0 bases, and 16 bases separated the two germline ends. The CDR3 sequence is 17 residues long. CDR3 amino acids: CASSYGFSGGVNTEAFF. The CDR3 nucleotides are TGTGCCAGCAGTTACGGTTTCTCGGGTGGTGTGAACACTGAAGCTTTCTTT.

CDR3: CASSFFGAGGAGYTF. The CDR3 DNA reads TGTGCCAGCAGCTTCTTCGGGGCCGGAGGCGCTGGCTACACCTTC. The chain joins TRBV11-2 to TRBJ1-2; possibly TRBD1 for D (5 bases). CDR3 length: 15 amino acids. Trimming left V 3 bases short and J 7 bases short, with 18 bases between. The germline V gene has CDR1 SGHAT and CDR2 FQNNGV.

In this sample, this clonotype turned up many times. The chain is built from TRBV4-2 and TRBJ2-4; D possibly corresponds to TRBD1 (6 bases). Germline CDR1 is LGHNA and CDR2 is YNFKEQ. The CDR3 loop spans 14 amino acids. The V and J ends lost 5 bases and 0 bases respectively, with 8 bases between them. The CDR3 sequence: CASSRGLAKNIQYF. The DNA for the CDR3 is TGTGCCAGCAGCAGGGGGTTAGCCAAAAACATTCAGTACTTC.

The table lists this clonotype with a few counts. The rearrangement joins TRBV27 to TRBJ2-7; 9 bases line up with TRBD1. This CDR3 is 14 amino acids long. With 9 bases clipped from V and 6 bases from J, the junction kept 12 bases outside the gene matches. CDR1 and CDR2 from the germline V gene are MNHEY and SMNVEV (reference sequence). CDR3 in DNA: TGTGCCAGTGAGATAGGACAGGGGAACGGCGAGCAGTACTTC. It encodes CASEIGQGNGEQYF.

This clonotype was seen at least ten times. The J gene is TRBJ2-5, the V gene TRBV29-1; TRBD2 aligns across 7 bases. After removal of 5 bases from V and 5 bases from J, the junction contained 5 bases not matched to a gene. Per germline, CDR1 SQVTM and CDR2 ANQGSEA. The CDR3 length is 12 residues. Here the CDR3 DNA reads TGCAGCGTTCGAGACGGGAGGGAGACCCAGTACTTC. Translating it yields CSVRDGRETQYF.

The rearrangement links TRBV7-3 to TRBJ2-1, with 8 bases matching TRBD1. CDR3 length equals 15 residues. CDR1 SGHTA and CDR2 FQGTGA come from the germline V gene. Trimming removed 2 bases from V and 3 bases from J; junction bases left unmatched: 3. Here the CDR3 DNA reads TGTGCCAGCAGCTTAGATGACAGGGGCTACAATGAGCAGTTCTTC. It specifies CASSLDDRGYNEQFF.

The V and J genes are TRBV20-1 and TRBJ2-1; TRBD1 matches 8 bases. V gave up 4 bases and J gave up 0 bases; unmatched junction bases: 5. The CDR3 spans 15 residues. The germline CDR1 and CDR2 sequences are DFQATT and SNEGSKA (reference sequence). DNA of the CDR3: TGCAGTGCTATGACAGGGGCCTACTCCTACAATGAGCAGTTCTTC. Amino acids: CSAMTGAYSYNEQFF.

The chain couples TRBV20-1 to TRBJ2-5; 7 bases align to TRBD2. Germline CDR1 is DFQATT and CDR2 is SNEGSKA (reference sequence). After removal of 5 bases from V and 2 bases from J, the junction contained 11 bases not matched to a gene. CDR3 length: 15 amino acids. CDR3 nucleotides: TGCAGTGCTTCCTTTCTTAGCGGGTTTCAAGAGACCCAGTACTTC. Translation gives CSASFLSGFQETQYF.

The chain combines TRBV20-1 with TRBJ1-5; D gene ambiguous. The CDR3 length is 15 residues. The germline V gene encodes CDR1 DFQATT and CDR2 SNEGSKA (reference sequence). V shed 5 bases and J shed 0 bases, with 14 bases lying between them. The CDR3 coding sequence is TGCAGTGCTGGCCAGGAACATTATAGCAATCAGCCCCAGCATTTT. It encodes CSAGQEHYSNQPQHF.

The table lists this clonotype with many counts. The rearrangement links TRBV11-2 to TRBJ2-7; 11 bases fit TRBD2. CDR1 is SGHAT and CDR2 is FQNNGV in the germline V gene. The V segment lost 2 bases and the J segment 0 bases; nucleotides outside the gene matches: 6. The length of the CDR3 is 17 residues. The CDR3 DNA reads as TGTGCCAGCAGCTTAAGACTAGCGGGATCAAGCTCCTACGAGCAGTACTTC. Residues: CASSLRLAGSSSYEQYF. The entire variable domain, with the rest obtained from reference TRBV11-2 and TRBJ2-7, is as follows: EAGVAQSPRYKIIEKRQSVAFWCNPISGHATLYWYQQILGQGPKLLIQFQNNGVVDDSQLPKDRFSAERLKGVDSTLKIQPAKLEDSAVYLCASSLRLAGSSSYEQYFGPGTRLTVT.